Below are 17 T cell receptor beta chains sequenced from a single sample in a study of regulatory T cells in long-lasting Graves disease. The time point denotes: newly diagnosed GD, antithyroid drugs for less than 3 months. Following extraction of RNA from PBMCs, that RNA was used to make the TCR library. To make TCR beta libraries, researchers used iRepertoire HTBI primers and Arm-PCR of CDR3 regions. TCRdb re-called the multiplex PCR reads with MiXCR, one entry per CDR3 protein. The repertoire holds about 220,000 distinct CDR3 sequences, with about 18% as singletons. The sequencing here drew on peripheral blood mononuclear cells (PBMCs), taken at new diagnosis, from a patient treated with antithyroid drugs. The receptors here all came from a female donor with Graves disease.

Comment on this clonotype: A much bigger clone sits one base away, suggesting this may be a read error. This rearrangement joins TRBV3-1 to TRBJ2-6; unclear D gene. Germline V gene sequence: CDR1 LGHDT, CDR2 YNNKEL (reference sequence). CDR3 length: 15 amino acids. Trimming took off 1 base at V and 0 bases at J, with 4 bases between the two ends. This chain's CDR3 is CASSQATSGANVLTF. As DNA, the CDR3 is TGTGCCAGCAGCCAAGCGACCTCTGGGGCCAACGTCCTGACTTTC.

This clonotype has a count of ten or more. The chain uses TRBV3-1 and TRBJ1-3, with TRBD1 as a possible D gene (5 bases). Germline-derived CDR1 and CDR2 are LGHDT and YNNKEL (reference sequence). CDR3 length: 15 amino acids. The germline V and J ends were trimmed by 4 bases and 2 bases, with 12 bases remaining between them. The CDR3 DNA reads TGTGCCAGCAGCCGCTTCAAGGGGCCTGGAAACACCATATATTTT. Its protein is CASSRFKGPGNTIYF.

This clonotype showed up many times. The rearrangement joins TRBV24-1 to TRBJ1-2, with D hard to call. V was pared by 9 bases and J by 6 bases, with 16 bases between. CDR1 and CDR2 from the germline V gene are KGHDR and SFDVKD. The CDR3 sequence is 13 residues long. CDR3 amino acids: CATASNIGNGYTF. The CDR3 DNA is TGTGCCACCGCGTCGAACATAGGGAATGGCTACACCTTC.

This clonotype was observed at least ten times. V is TRBV7-2 and J is TRBJ2-1; TRBD2 aligns across 10 bases. The junction had 2 bases not matched to a gene; V was cut back by 3 bases and J by 3 bases. The CDR3 length is 15 residues. Germline assignment: CDR1 SGHTA and CDR2 FQGNSA. Written as DNA, the CDR3 is TGTGCCAGCAGCTTTAGCGGGAGGTTCTACAATGAGCAGTTCTTC. It translates to CASSFSGRFYNEQFF.

This clonotype was seen many times. The J gene is TRBJ1-6, the V gene TRBV27; possibly TRBD1 for D (5 bases). Germline V gene data show CDR1 as MNHEY and CDR2 as SMNVEV (reference sequence). The CDR3 runs 14 residues. V shed 5 bases and J shed 7 bases, with 12 bases lying between them. Written as DNA, the CDR3 is TGTGCCAGCAGTCGAGACAGAGGGAATTCACCCCTCCACTTT. It translates to CASSRDRGNSPLHF.

To note about this clonotype: A much larger clone sits a single nucleotide away, making a read error possible. The chain recombines TRBV13 with TRBJ2-7, with TRBD2 matching 7 bases. CDR3 length: 19 amino acids. The germline gives CDR1 PRHDT, CDR2 FYEKMQ (reference sequence). With 2 bases clipped from V and 7 bases from J, the junction kept 23 bases outside the gene matches. The CDR3 DNA is TGTGCCAGCAGCTTAATGGCGGGAGAGTTCCTTAGCTCCTACAATGAGCAGTACTTC. It yields the protein CASSLMAGEFLSSYNEQYF.

This clonotype has at least ten counts. The gene calls are TRBV28 and TRBJ1-1; no definite D call. V shed 1 base and J shed 7 bases, with 10 bases lying between them. The CDR3 length is 13 residues. Germline lookup yields CDR1 MDHEN and CDR2 SYDVKM. CDR3 loop: CASSLLWTDEAFF. CDR3 in DNA: TGTGCCAGCAGTTTATTATGGACCGATGAAGCTTTCTTT.

On this clonotype itself: The likely explanation is a read error, given a far larger clone one base away. This chain links TRBV2 with TRBJ2-1, with TRBD1 matching 8 bases. The DNA matches TRBJ2-3 better at its end, which makes the J call doubtful. In germline, CDR1 is SNHLY, CDR2 FYNNEI. This CDR3 spans 16 amino acids. The CDR3 spells CASSPSGTGGTYTQYF. CDR3 sequence (DNA): TGTGCCAGCAGCCCCTCCGGGACAGGCGGCACATATACGCAGTATTTT.

In its sample, this clonotype was seen many times. CDR3 residues: CASSTPGTGFEKLFF. The CDR3 region has the DNA TGTGCCAGCAGCACCCCCGGGACAGGGTTTGAAAAACTGTTTTTT. V and J are TRBV9 and TRBJ1-4; TRBD1 aligns across 9 bases. V lost 4 bases, J lost 7 bases, and 8 bases stayed unmatched. Per germline, CDR1 SGDLS and CDR2 YYNGEE. The CDR3 has 15 residues.

This clonotype was counted between two and nine times. This sequence is one base from a far larger clone and is likely a read error. This chain connects TRBV19 to TRBJ2-3; 11 nucleotides align to TRBD2. The end of the DNA fits TRBJ2-5 better, so the J call may be wrong. The V gene's germline CDR1 is LNHDA and CDR2 SQIVND (reference sequence). This CDR3 has 16 residues. In nucleotides, the CDR3 is TGTGCCAGTAGTCTCGGACTAGCGGGTGCCAAGAGGGCCCAGTACTTC. Translating it yields CASSLGLAGAKRAQYF.

The chain employs TRBV5-5 and TRBJ2-1; the D is unclear. The germline V gene encodes CDR1 SGHKS and CDR2 YYEKEE (reference sequence). This CDR3 region has 14 residues. With 0 bases removed from V and 7 bases from J, the gap between germline ends came to 11 bases. The CDR3 DNA reads as TGTGCCAGCAGCTTGGGGCCACGAGAGAATGAGCAGTTCTTC. Protein sequence: CASSLGPRENEQFF.

This clonotype was recorded at least ten times. The CDR3 DNA reads TGTGCCACCAGCAGAGGGAGGGAAGGCGGTCAGCCCCAGCATTTT. Its protein is CATSRGREGGQPQHF. V gene TRBV15 combines with J gene TRBJ1-5, with no clear D. V gave up 1 base and J gave up 6 bases, with 13 bases separating them. Germline values: CDR1 LNHNV, CDR2 YYDKDF (reference sequence). The length of the CDR3 is 15 residues.

Worth noting for this clonotype: This may stem from a read error, because a much larger clone lies one nucleotide away. The chain has TRBV6-5 and TRBJ1-2, with D possibly TRBD1 on 5 matching bases. CDR3 length: 14 amino acids. The germline V gene has CDR1 MNHEY and CDR2 SVGAGI. The CDR3 loop is CARSYSNGGGDYTF. The CDR3 DNA follows: TGTGCCCGCAGTTACTCTAATGGGGGGGGTGACTACACCTTC.

This clonotype was found many times. In DNA, the CDR3 is TGTGCCAGTAGTACCCGCGCAACCTATTTTTCCGGGGAGCTGTTTTTT. The encoded protein is CASSTRATYFSGELFF. The gene calls are TRBV19 and TRBJ2-2; D is uncertain. Trimming removed 4 bases at V and 6 bases at J, with 18 bases between. The germline CDR1 and CDR2 sequences are LNHDA and SQIVND (reference sequence). The CDR3 extends over 16 amino acids.

In this sample, this clonotype turned up many times. The chain links TRBV20-1 to TRBJ2-7, with 8 bases matching TRBD1. This CDR3 comprises 13 residues. V trimming: 7 bases; J trimming: 3 bases; junction bases outside the gene matches: 8. From germline, CDR1 is DFQATT and CDR2 SNEGSKA (reference sequence). CDR3 in DNA: TGCAGTGGACTGGGACAGGACCTCTACGAGCAGTACTTC. It translates to CSGLGQDLYEQYF.

The sample holds one count of this clonotype. This chain uses TRBV15 with TRBJ2-7; 7 bases agree with TRBD1. This CDR3 is built from 13 residues. V dropped 5 bases and J dropped 0; count of bases not matched to a gene: 1. Germline lookup yields CDR1 LNHNV and CDR2 YYDKDF (reference sequence). Written as DNA, the CDR3 is TGTGCCACCAGCGGGGACAGCTCCTACGAGCAGTACTTC. As protein: CATSGDSSYEQYF.

At least ten counts were recorded for this clonotype. The CDR3 DNA is TGTGCCAGCAGCTCCAATACCGAAACGTCATACAACACTGAAGCTTTCTTT. Protein sequence: CASSSNTETSYNTEAFF. The chain carries TRBV7-9 and TRBJ1-1; D remains unclear. The CDR3 spans 17 residues. Germline CDR1 SEHNR, CDR2 FQNEAQ (reference sequence). The germline V and J ends were trimmed by 4 bases and 2 bases, with 20 bases remaining between them.